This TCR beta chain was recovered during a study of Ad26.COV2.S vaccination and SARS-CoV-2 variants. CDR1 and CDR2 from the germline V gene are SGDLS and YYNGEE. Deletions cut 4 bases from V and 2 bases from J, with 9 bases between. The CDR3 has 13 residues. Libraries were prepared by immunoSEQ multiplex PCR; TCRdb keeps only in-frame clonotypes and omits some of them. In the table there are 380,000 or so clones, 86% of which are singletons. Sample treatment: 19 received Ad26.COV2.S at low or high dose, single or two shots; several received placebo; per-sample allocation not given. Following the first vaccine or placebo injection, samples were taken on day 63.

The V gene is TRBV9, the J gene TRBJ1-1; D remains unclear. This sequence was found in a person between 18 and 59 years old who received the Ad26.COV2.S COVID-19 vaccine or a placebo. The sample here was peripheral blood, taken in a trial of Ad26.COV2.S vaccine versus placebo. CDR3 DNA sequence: TGTGCCAGCAGCCCGGACGGAAACACTGAAGCTTTCTTT. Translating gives CASSPDGNTEAFF. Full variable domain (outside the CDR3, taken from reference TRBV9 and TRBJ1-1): DSGVTQTPKHLITATGQRVTLRCSPRSGDLSVYWYQQSLDQGLQFLIQYYNGEERAKGNILERFSAQQFPDLHSELNLSSLELGDSALYFCASSPDGNTEAFFGQGTRLTVV.